Listed below are T cell receptor beta chains from one sample, sequenced in a study of human T cells and chemical hapten exposure. TCRdb recomputed calls from the RACE reads with MiXCR, one row per CDR3 protein. The sample consists of some 100,000 distinct CDR3 sequences, 9% to 9.5% of them appearing once. Material: whole blood, obtained in connection with sensitization to the hapten diphenylcyclopropenone (DPC). Every receptor here comes from a woman in her 40s with alopecia areata. Some clones in this sample may be carry-over from other donors' samples. Both conserved end residues are part of each CDR3. Each record gives: J gene, clone size, V gene, D gene, CDR3 DNA, CDR3 protein. The D gene is left open where the match is weak. Clone size is given for some rows only: seen once, a few or many times, or a class if the clone is expanded.

J: TRBJ2-7; size: many; V: TRBV7-8; D: TRBD1; DNA: TGTGCCAGCAGCCATAGCCGGGACAGATCCTACGAGCAGTACTTC; CDR3: CASSHSRDRSYEQYF
J: TRBJ2-7; size: many; V: TRBV28; D: TRBD1; DNA: TGTGCCAGCAGTTTAGGACAGGGTAAGAACGAGCAGTACTTC; CDR3: CASSLGQGKNEQYF
J: TRBJ1-2; size: few; V: TRBV5-1; D: .; DNA: TGCGCCAGCAGCTCCGGGGGTACTTACTATGGCTACACCTTC; CDR3: CASSSGGTYYGYTF
J: TRBJ2-7; size: few; V: TRBV19; D: TRBD1; DNA: TGTGCCACCCACGGGACAGGGAGCTCCTACGAGCAGTACTTC; CDR3: CATHGTGSSYEQYF
J: TRBJ2-1; size: many; V: TRBV5-1; D: TRBD2; DNA: TGCGCCAGCAGCTTGACGGGGGGAATGAATGAGCAGTTCTTC; CDR3: CASSLTGGMNEQFF
J: TRBJ1-1; size: few; V: TRBV28; D: TRBD1; DNA: TGTGCCAGCAGTTTTTACAGGGGGAGCACTGAAGCTTTCTTT; CDR3: CASSFYRGSTEAFF
J: TRBJ2-7; size: many; V: TRBV4-1; D: TRBD1; DNA: TGCGCCAGCAGCCAACCTTCGACAGGGGCTCTTGCCGAGCAGTACTTC; CDR3: CASSQPSTGALAEQYF
J: TRBJ2-1; size: few; V: TRBV6-4; D: TRBD1; DNA: TGTGCCAGCAGTGACACCCGGGACAGTAAAGATGAGCAGTTCTTC; CDR3: CASSDTRDSKDEQFF
J: TRBJ2-1; size: .; V: TRBV19; D: .; DNA: TGTGCCAGTAGTAAGAGTAGCTCCTACAATGAGCAGTTCTTC; CDR3: CASSKSSSYNEQFF
J: TRBJ2-3; size: many; V: TRBV10-3; D: TRBD1; DNA: TGTGCCATCAGTGATAGGACAGGGGCTTATAGCACAGATACGCAGTATTTT; CDR3: CAISDRTGAYSTDTQYF
J: TRBJ2-3; size: .; V: TRBV12-3/TRBV12-4; D: .; DNA: TGTGCCAGCAGTTTAGAGGCGCTCACAGATACGCAGTATTTT; CDR3: CASSLEALTDTQYF
J: TRBJ1-5; size: many; V: TRBV19; D: TRBD1; DNA: TGTGCCAGTAGTATGCCCGGACAGGCGAAATTTCAGCCCCAGCATTTT; CDR3: CASSMPGQAKFQPQHF
J: TRBJ1-1; size: many; V: TRBV12-3/TRBV12-4; D: .; DNA: TGTGCCAGTAAGAGGTCGACTTCTGAAGCTTTCTTT; CDR3: CASKRSTSEAFF
J: TRBJ1-2; size: many; V: TRBV28; D: .; DNA: TGTGCCGTCCACGACACGGGCCCGAGCTATGGCTACACCTTC; CDR3: CAVHDTGPSYGYTF
J: TRBJ2-5; size: many; V: TRBV10-1; D: .; DNA: TGCGCCAGCAGTGAAGAACAGGGGAGGGAGACCCAGTACTTC; CDR3: CASSEEQGRETQYF
J: TRBJ2-2; size: many; V: TRBV9; D: TRBD1; DNA: TGTGCCAGCAGCGTACAGGGGGCGGAAAGGACCGGGGAGCTGTTTTTT; CDR3: CASSVQGAERTGELFF
J: TRBJ2-1; size: .; V: TRBV5-4; D: TRBD1; DNA: TGTGCCAGCAGCGGGACAGGGTGGTACAATGAGCAGTTCTTC; CDR3: CASSGTGWYNEQFF
J: TRBJ2-7; size: .; V: TRBV7-2; D: .; DNA: TGTGCCAGCAGCTTAGACAGCAAATCCTACGAGCAGTACTTC; CDR3: CASSLDSKSYEQYF
J: TRBJ2-1; size: many; V: TRBV5-4; D: TRBD2; DNA: TGTGCCAGCAGTAGTGCGGGGGGCTTTTCCTACAATGAGCAGTTCTTC; CDR3: CASSSAGGFSYNEQFF
J: TRBJ1-6; size: .; V: TRBV7-9; D: .; DNA: TGTGCCAGCAGCTACGGACGGGATAATTCACCCCTCCACTTT; CDR3: CASSYGRDNSPLHF
J: TRBJ2-5; size: many; V: TRBV7-6; D: .; DNA: TGTGCCAGCAGCTTTAGCGGACAAGAGACCCAGTACTTC; CDR3: CASSFSGQETQYF
J: TRBJ2-1; size: many; V: TRBV6-1; D: .; DNA: TGTGCCAGCAGTGAAATGGGTTCGTACAATGAGCAGTTCTTC; CDR3: CASSEMGSYNEQFF
J: TRBJ1-4; size: few; V: TRBV7-8; D: .; DNA: TGTGCCAGCAGCTCAGGACAGCTTGCAACTAATGAAAAACTGTTTTTT; CDR3: CASSSGQLATNEKLFF
J: TRBJ1-3; size: .; V: TRBV7-2; D: TRBD1; DNA: TGTGCCAGCAGTCTTAGACAGGGACGGTTGAACACCATATATTTT; CDR3: CASSLRQGRLNTIYF
J: TRBJ2-7; size: .; V: TRBV29-1; D: .; DNA: TGCAGCGTCTCCGCCGGACAGTACTACGAGCAGTACTTC; CDR3: CSVSAGQYYEQYF
J: TRBJ1-1; size: many; V: TRBV6-2/TRBV6-3; D: TRBD1; DNA: TGTGCCAGCAGGGGACAGGGAGACACTGAAGCTTTCTTT; CDR3: CASRGQGDTEAFF
J: TRBJ1-6; size: .; V: TRBV20-1; D: .; DNA: TGCAGTGCTAGTAACCGATTAAATTCACCCCTCCACTTT; CDR3: CSASNRLNSPLHF
J: TRBJ1-5; size: many; V: TRBV28; D: .; DNA: TGTGCCAGCAGTTTACCCACAGGGCCGAATCAGCCCCAGCATTTT; CDR3: CASSLPTGPNQPQHF
J: TRBJ2-7; size: few; V: TRBV4-3; D: .; DNA: TGCGCCAGCAGCCAAGTGCCCACCTACGAGCAGTACTTC; CDR3: CASSQVPTYEQYF
J: TRBJ2-7; size: many; V: TRBV7-8; D: .; DNA: TGTGCCAGCAGCTTAGTGGCACCGTACGAGCAGTACTTC; CDR3: CASSLVAPYEQYF